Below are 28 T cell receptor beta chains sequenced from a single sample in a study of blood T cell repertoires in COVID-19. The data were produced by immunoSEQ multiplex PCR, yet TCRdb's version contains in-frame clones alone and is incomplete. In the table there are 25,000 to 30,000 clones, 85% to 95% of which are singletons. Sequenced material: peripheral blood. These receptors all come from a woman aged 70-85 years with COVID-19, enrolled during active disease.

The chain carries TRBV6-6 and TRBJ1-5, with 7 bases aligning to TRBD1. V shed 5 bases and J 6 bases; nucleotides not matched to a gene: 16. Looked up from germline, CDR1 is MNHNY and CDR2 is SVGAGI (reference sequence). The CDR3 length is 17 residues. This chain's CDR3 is CASSPHRGLPLTQPQHF. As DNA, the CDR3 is TGTGCCAGCAGTCCTCACAGGGGATTGCCCTTAACTCAGCCCCAGCATTTT.

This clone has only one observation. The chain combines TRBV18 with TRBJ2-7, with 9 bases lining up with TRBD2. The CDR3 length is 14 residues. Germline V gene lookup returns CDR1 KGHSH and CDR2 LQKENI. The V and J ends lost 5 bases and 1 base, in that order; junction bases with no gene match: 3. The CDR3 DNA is TGTGCCAGCTCAATCAGCGGGAGGTCCTACGAGCAGTACTTC. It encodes CASSISGRSYEQYF.

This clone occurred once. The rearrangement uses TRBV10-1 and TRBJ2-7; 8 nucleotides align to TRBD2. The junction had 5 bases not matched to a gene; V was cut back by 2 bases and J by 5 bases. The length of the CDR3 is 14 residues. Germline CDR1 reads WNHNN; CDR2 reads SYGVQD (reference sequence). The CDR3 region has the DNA TGCGCCAGCAGTGAGAGCGGGAGTATCCACGAGCAGTACTTC. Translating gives CASSESGSIHEQYF.

The CDR3 loop reads CASSLKDRGMFWTEAFF. Written as DNA, the CDR3 is TGTGCCAGCAGCTTAAAAGACAGGGGAATGTTCTGGACTGAAGCTTTCTTT. This chain connects TRBV7-2 to TRBJ1-1, with TRBD1 matching 8 bases. The V segment lost 2 bases and the J segment 5 bases; nucleotides outside the gene matches: 13. Germline-derived CDR1 and CDR2 are SGHTA and FQGNSA. The CDR3 is 17 residues long. Full variable domain (remainder filled in from reference TRBV7-2 and TRBJ1-1): GAGVSQSPSNKVTEKGKDVELRCDPISGHTALYWYRQSLGQGLEFLIYFQGNSAPDKSGLPSDRFSAERTGGSVSTLTIQRTQQEDSAVYLCASSLKDRGMFWTEAFFGQGTRLTVV.

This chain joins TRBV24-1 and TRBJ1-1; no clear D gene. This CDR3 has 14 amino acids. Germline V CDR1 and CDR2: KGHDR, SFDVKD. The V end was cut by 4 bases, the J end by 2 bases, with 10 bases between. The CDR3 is CATSDGLLNTEAFF. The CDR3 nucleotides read TGTGCCACCAGTGACGGACTCCTAAACACTGAAGCTTTCTTT.

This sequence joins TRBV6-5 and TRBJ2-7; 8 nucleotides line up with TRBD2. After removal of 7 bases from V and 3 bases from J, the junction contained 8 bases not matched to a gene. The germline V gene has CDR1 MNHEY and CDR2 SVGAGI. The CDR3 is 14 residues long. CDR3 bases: TGTGCCAGCACCTACCTACGGGAGGGCTACGAGCAGTACTTC. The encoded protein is CASTYLREGYEQYF.

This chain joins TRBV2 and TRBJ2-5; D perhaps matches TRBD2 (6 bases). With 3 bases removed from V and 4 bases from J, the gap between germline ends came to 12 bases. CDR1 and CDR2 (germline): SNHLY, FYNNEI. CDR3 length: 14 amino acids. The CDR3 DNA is TGTGCCAGCAGTGAGGGCGGGACTGGAGAGACCCAGTACTTC. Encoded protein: CASSEGGTGETQYF.

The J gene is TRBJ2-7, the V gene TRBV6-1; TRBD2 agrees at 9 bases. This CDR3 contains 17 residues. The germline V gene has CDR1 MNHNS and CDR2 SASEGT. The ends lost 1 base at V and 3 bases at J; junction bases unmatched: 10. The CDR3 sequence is CASSEGPASGNLYEQYF. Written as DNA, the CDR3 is TGTGCCAGCAGTGAAGGTCCGGCTAGCGGGAATCTCTACGAGCAGTACTTC.

CDR3 coding DNA: TGTGCCAGTAGTATACAGGGGTACGAGCAGTACTTC. Translating it yields CASSIQGYEQYF. This chain joins TRBV19 and TRBJ2-7; D possibly corresponds to TRBD1 (6 bases). Per the germline V gene, CDR1 is LNHDA and CDR2 is SQIVND (reference sequence). The V end lost 2 bases, the J end lost 4 bases, and 6 bases lay between the germline ends. CDR3 length: 12 residues. Looking up the rest from reference TRBV19 and TRBJ2-7 gives the full variable domain: DGGITQSPKYLFRKEGQNVTLSCEQNLNHDAMYWYRQDPGQGLRLIYYSQIVNDFQKGDIAEGYSVSREKKESFPLTVTSAQKNPTAFYLCASSIQGYEQYFGPGTRLTVT.

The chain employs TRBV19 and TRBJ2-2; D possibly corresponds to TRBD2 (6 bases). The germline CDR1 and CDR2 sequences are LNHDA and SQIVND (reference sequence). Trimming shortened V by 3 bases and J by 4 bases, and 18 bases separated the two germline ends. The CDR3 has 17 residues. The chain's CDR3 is CASSILDGGTGTGELFF. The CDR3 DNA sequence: TGTGCCAGTAGTATTCTGGATGGGGGGACTGGCACCGGGGAGCTGTTTTTT.

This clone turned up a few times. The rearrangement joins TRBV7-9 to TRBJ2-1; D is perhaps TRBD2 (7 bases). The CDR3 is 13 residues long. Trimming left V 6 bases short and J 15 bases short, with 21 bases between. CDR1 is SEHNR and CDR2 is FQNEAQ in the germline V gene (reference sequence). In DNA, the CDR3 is TGTGCCAGCAGTCCCCGCTCTGGGGGGGCTTGGTTCTTC. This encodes CASSPRSGGAWFF.

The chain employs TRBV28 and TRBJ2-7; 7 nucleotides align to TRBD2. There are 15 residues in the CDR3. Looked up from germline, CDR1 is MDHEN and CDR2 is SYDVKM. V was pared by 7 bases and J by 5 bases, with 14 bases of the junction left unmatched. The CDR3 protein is CASKAGVSRGDEQYF. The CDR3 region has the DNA TGTGCCAGCAAGGCGGGAGTATCGCGGGGAGACGAGCAGTACTTC.

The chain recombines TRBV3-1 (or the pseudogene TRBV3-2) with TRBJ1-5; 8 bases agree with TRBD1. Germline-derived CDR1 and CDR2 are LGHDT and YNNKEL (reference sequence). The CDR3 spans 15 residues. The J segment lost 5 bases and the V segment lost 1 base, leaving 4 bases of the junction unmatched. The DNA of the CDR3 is TGTGCCAGCAGCCAAGGGACAGGGTCTTATCAGCCCCAGCATTTT. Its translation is CASSQGTGSYQPQHF.

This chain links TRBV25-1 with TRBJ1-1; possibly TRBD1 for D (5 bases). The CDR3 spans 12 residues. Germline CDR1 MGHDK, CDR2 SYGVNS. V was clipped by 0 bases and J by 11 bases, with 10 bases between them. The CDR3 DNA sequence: TGTGCCAGCAGTGAATACGGACAAGAGGCTTTCTTT. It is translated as CASSEYGQEAFF.

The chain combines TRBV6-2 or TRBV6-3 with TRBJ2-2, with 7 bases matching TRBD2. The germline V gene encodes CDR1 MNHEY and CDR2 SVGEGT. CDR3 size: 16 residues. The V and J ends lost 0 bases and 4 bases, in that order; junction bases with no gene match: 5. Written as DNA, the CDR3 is TGTGCCAGCAGTTACTCCCGACTAGCAGGCACCGGGGAGCTGTTTTTT. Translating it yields CASSYSRLAGTGELFF.

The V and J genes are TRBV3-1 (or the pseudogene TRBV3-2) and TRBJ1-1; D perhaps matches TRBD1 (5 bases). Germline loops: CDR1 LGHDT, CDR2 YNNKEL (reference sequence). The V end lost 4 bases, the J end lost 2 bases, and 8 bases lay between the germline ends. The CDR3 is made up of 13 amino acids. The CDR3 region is CASSRRENTEAFF. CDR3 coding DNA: TGTGCCAGCAGCCGCAGGGAAAACACTGAAGCTTTCTTT.

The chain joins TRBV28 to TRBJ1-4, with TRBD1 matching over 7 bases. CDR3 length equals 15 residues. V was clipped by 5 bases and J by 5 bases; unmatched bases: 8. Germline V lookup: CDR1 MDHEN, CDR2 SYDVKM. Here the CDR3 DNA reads TGTGCCAGCAGTCCGTTTTCGGACAGGAATGAAAAACTGTTTTTT. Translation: CASSPFSDRNEKLFF. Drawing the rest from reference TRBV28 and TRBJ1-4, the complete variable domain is DVKVTQSSRYLVKRTGEKVFLECVQDMDHENMFWYRQDPGLGLRLIYFSYDVKMKEKGDIPEGYSVSREKKERFSLILESASTNQTSMYLCASSPFSDRNEKLFFGSGTQLSVL.

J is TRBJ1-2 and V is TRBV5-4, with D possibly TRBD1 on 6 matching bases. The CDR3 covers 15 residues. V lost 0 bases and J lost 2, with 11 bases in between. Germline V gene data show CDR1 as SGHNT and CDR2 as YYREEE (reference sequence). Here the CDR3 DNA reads TGTGCCAGCAGCTTGGATGCAGGGGTCAACTATGGCTACACCTTC. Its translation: CASSLDAGVNYGYTF.

The chain's CDR3 is CASSLSGTGFFNYGYTF. The CDR3 DNA is TGTGCCAGCAGCTTGTCAGGGACAGGGTTTTTTAACTATGGCTACACCTTC. The chain combines TRBV5-8 with TRBJ1-2, with TRBD1 matching 9 bases. J gave up 1 base and V 1 base, and 8 bases lay outside the gene matches. From germline, CDR1 is SGHTS and CDR2 YDEGEE. CDR3 length: 17 amino acids.

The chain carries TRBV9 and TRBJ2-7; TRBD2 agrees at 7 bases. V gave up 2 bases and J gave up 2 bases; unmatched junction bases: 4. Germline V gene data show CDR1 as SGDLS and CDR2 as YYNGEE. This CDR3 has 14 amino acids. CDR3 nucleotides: TGTGCCAGCAGCGTCGGACTAGTCGCCTACGAGCAGTACTTC. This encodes CASSVGLVAYEQYF.

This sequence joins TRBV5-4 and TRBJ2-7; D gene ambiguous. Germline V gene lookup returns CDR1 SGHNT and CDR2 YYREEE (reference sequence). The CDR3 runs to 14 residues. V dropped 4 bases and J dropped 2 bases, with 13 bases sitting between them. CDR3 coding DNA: TGTGCCAGCAGCCCCCTCGAGAAGCCCTACGAGCAGTACTTC. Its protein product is CASSPLEKPYEQYF.

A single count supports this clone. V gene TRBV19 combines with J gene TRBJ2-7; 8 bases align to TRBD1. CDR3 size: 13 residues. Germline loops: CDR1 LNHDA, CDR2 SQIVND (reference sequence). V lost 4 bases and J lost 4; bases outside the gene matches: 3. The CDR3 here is CASSTTGAYEQYF. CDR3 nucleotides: TGTGCCAGTAGTACGACAGGGGCATACGAGCAGTACTTC.

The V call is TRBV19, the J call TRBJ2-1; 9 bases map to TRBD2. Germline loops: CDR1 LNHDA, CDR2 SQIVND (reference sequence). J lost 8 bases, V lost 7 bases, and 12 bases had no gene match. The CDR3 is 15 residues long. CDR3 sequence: CASIQTSGQRDEQFF. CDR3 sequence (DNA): TGTGCCAGTATTCAGACTAGCGGTCAAAGAGATGAGCAGTTCTTC.

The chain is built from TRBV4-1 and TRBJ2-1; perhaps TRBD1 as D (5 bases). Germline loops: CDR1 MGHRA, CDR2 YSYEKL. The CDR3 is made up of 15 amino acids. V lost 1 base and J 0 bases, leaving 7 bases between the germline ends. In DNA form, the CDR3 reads TGCGCCAGCAGCCAAGGAGACAGCTCCTACAATGAGCAGTTCTTC. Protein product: CASSQGDSSYNEQFF.

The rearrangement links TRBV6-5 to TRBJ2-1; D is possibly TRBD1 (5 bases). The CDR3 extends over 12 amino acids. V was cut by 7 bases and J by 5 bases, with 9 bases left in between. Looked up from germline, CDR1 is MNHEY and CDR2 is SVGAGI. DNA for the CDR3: TGTGCCAGCACCTCAGGGAACAATGAGCAGTTCTTC. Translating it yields CASTSGNNEQFF.

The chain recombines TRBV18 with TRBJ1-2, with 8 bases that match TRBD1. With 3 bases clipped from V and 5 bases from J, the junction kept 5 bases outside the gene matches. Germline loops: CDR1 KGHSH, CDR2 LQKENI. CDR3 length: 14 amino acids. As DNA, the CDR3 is TGTGCCAGCTCACCGGCTACAGGGGGTTATGGCTACACCTTC. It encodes CASSPATGGYGYTF.

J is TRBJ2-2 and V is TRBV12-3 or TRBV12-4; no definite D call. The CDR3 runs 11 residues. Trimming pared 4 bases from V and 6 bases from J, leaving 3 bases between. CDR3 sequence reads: CASSSAGELFF. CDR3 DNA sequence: TGTGCCAGCAGTTCGGCCGGGGAGCTGTTTTTT.

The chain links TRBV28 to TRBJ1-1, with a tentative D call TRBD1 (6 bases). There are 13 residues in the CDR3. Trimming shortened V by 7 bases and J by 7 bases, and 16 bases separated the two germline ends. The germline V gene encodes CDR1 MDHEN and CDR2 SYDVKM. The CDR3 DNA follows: TGTGCCAGCACGGGGGGCATGGTTTTTGAAGCTTTCTTT. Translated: CASTGGMVFEAFF. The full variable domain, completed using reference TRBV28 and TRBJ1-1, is DVKVTQSSRYLVKRTGEKVFLECVQDMDHENMFWYRQDPGLGLRLIYFSYDVKMKEKGDIPEGYSVSREKKERFSLILESASTNQTSMYLCASTGGMVFEAFFGQGTRLTVV.